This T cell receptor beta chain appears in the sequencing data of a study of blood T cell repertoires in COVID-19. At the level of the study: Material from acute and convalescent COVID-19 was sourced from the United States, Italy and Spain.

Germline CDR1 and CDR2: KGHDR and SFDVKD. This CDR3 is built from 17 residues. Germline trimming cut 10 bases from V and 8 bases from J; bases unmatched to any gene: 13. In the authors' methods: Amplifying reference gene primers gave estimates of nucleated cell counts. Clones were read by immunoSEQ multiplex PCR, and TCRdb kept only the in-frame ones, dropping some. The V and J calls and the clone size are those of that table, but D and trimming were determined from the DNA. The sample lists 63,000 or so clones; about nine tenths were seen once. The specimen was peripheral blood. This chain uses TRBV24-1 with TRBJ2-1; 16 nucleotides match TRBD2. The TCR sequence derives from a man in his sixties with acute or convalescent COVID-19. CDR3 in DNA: TGTGCCACTGCCGGGACTAGCGGGGGGGGGTTGATCGATGAGCAGTTCTTC. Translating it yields CATAGTSGGGLIDEQFF.